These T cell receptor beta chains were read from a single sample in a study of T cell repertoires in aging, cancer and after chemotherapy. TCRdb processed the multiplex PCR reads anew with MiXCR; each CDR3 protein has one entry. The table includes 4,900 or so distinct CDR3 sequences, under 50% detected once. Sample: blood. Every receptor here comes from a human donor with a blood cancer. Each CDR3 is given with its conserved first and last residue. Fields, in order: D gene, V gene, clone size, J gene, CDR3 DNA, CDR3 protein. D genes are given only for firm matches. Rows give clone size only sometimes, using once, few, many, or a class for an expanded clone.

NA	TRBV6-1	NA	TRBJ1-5	TGTGCCAGCACCATAGGGGGGGCCGGTCAGCCCCAGCATTTT	CASTIGGAGQPQHF
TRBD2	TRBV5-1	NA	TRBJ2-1	TGCGCCAGCGGGGGTAGCGGGGGGTCGGATGAGCAGTTCTTC	CASGGSGGSDEQFF
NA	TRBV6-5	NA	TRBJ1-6	TGTGCCAGCACCGAGGGTGGGGGTAATTCACCCCTCCACTTT	CASTEGGGNSPLHF
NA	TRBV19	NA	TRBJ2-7	TGTGCCAGTAGTATTGCGCAGGACCCGTCCCACGAGCAGTACTTC	CASSIAQDPSHEQYF
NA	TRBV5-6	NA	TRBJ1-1	TGTGCCAGCAGCTACACAGGGACGCGGGCTTTCTTT	CASSYTGTRAFF
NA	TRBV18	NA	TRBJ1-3	TGTGCCAGCTCACCTGAGACCCCTTTCAGCTCTGGAAACACCATATATTTT	CASSPETPFSSGNTIYF
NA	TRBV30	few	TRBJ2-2	TGTGCCCGGAGTTGGAGCACCGGGGAGCTGTTTTTT	CARSWSTGELFF
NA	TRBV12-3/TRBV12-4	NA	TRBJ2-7	TGTGCCAGCAGTTTACGGGGCTACGAGCAGTACTTC	CASSLRGYEQYF
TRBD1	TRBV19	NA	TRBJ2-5	TGTGCCAGTAATTACGGGACAGGATCTTCGACCCAGTACTTC	CASNYGTGSSTQYF
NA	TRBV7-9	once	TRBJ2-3	TGTGCCGGCGGGGCGGTGTTGGCAGGCGACCGGGCTACGCAGTATTTT	CAGGAVLAGDRATQYF
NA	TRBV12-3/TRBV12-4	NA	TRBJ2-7	TGTGCCAGCAGTTCACCGGGACTTTGGTACGAGCAGTACTTC	CASSSPGLWYEQYF
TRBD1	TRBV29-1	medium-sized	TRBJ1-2	TGCAGCGCCGCCGACAGGGAAGGCTATGGCTACACCTTC	CSAADREGYGYTF
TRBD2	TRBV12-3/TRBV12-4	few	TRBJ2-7	TGTGCCAGCAGTTTAGTCGTCCTAGCGGGGACCTACGAGCAGTACTTC	CASSLVVLAGTYEQYF
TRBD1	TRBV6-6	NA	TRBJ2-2	TGTGCCAGCAGTTACTCTAGGGCTACCGGGACAGGGTACACCGGGGAGCTGTTTTTT	CASSYSRATGTGYTGELFF
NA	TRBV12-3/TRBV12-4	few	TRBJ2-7	TGTGCCAGCAGTTTAGGTTGGGGGAGGGAGCAGTACTTC	CASSLGWGREQYF
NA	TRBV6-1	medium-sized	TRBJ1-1	TGTGCCAGCAGGCTCAACACTGAAGCTTTCTTT	CASRLNTEAFF
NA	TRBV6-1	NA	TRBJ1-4	TGTGCCAGCAGCCGGACGGTAGAGGATGAAAAACTGTTTTTT	CASSRTVEDEKLFF
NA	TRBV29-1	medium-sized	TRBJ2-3	TGCAGCGCTCGACTGGCTACCACAGATACGCAGTATTTT	CSARLATTDTQYF
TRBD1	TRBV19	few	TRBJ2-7	TGTGCCAGTAGTCCCGGGACAGGTAACTCCTACGAGCAGTACTTC	CASSPGTGNSYEQYF
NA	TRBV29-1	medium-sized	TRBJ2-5	TGCAGCGTTTACGGGGGGACCCAGTACTTC	CSVYGGTQYF
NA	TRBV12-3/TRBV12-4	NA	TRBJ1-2	TGTGCCAGCAGTTTCTCCCAGGGCCTTTTAGGCTACACCTTC	CASSFSQGLLGYTF
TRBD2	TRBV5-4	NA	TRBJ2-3	TGTGCCAGCAGCTTGGATGGGCGGGGGGGCAGAGATACGCAGTATTTT	CASSLDGRGGRDTQYF
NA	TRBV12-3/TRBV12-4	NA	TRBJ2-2	TGTGCCAGCAGTTTTTTCGGAGACGGGGAGCTGTTTTTT	CASSFFGDGELFF
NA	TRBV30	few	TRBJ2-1	TGTGCCCAATCAGGTCTCTCCTACAATGAGCAGTTCTTC	CAQSGLSYNEQFF
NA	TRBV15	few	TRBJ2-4	TGTGCCACCAGCATACAAAGAAACATTCAGTACTTC	CATSIQRNIQYF
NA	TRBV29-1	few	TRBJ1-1	TGCAGCGACCGAGTGAACACTGAAGCTTTCTTT	CSDRVNTEAFF
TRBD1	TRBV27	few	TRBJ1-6	TGTGCCAGCAGTTCGCAGGACAGGAATTCACCCCTCCACTTT	CASSSQDRNSPLHF
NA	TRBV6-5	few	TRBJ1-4	TGTGCCAGCAGTTACTCGATGAATTACCCCGCGACTAATGAAAAACTGTTTTTT	CASSYSMNYPATNEKLFF
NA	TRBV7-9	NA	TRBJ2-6	TGTGCCAGCAGCCAGAACTTGGGGGGCGCTGGGGCCAACGTCCTGACTTTC	CASSQNLGGAGANVLTF
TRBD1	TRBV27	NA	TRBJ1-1	TGTGCCAGCACTACAGGGGGAACTGAAGCTTTCTTT	CASTTGGTEAFF